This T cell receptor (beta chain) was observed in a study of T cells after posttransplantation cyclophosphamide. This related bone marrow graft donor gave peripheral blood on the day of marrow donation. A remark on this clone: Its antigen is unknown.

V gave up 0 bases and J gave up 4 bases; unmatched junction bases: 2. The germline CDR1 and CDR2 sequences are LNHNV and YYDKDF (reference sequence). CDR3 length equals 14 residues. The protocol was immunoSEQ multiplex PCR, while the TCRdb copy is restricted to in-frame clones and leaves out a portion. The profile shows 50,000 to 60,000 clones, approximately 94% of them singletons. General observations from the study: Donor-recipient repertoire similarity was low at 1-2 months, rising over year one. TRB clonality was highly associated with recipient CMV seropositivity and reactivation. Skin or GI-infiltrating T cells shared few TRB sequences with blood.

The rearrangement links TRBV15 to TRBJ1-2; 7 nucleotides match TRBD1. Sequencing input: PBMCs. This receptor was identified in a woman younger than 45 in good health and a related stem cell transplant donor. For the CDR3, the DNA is TGTGCCACCAGCAGAGAAACAGGGGCCTATGGCTACACCTTC. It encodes CATSRETGAYGYTF.